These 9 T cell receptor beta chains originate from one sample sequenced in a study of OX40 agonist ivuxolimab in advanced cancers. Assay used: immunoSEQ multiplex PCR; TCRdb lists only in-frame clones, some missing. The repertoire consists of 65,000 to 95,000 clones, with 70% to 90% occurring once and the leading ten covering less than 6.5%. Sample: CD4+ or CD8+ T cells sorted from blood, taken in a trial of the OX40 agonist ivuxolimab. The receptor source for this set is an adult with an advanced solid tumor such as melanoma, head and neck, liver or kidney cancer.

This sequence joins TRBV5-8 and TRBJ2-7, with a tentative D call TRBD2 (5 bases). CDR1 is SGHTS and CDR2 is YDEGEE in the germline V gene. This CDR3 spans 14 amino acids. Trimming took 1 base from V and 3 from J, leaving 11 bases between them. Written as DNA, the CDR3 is TGTGCCAGCAGCTTGTACGGGAACCTCTACGAGCAGTACTTC. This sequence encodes CASSLYGNLYEQYF.

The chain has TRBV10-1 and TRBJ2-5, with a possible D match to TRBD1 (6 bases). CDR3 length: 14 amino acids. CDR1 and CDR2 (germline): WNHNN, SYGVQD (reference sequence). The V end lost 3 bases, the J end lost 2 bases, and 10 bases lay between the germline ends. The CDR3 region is CASSEMGTQETQYF. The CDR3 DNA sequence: TGCGCCAGCAGTGAAATGGGGACACAAGAGACCCAGTACTTC.

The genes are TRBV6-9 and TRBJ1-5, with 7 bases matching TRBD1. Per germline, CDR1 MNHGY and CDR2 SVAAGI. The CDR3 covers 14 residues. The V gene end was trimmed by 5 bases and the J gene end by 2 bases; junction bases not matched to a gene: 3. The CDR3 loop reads CASSRDSGNQPQHF. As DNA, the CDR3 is TGTGCCAGCAGTCGGGACAGCGGCAATCAGCCCCAGCATTTT.

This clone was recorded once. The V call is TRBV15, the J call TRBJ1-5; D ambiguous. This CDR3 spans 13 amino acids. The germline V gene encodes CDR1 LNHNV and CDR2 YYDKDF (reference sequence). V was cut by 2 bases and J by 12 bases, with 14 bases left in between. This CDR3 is CATSRPPGDLQHF. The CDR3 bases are TGTGCCACCAGCAGACCCCCGGGAGATCTCCAGCATTTT. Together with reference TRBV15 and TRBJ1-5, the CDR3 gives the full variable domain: DAMVIQNPRYQVTQFGKPVTLSCSQTLNHNVMYWYQQKSSQAPKLLFHYYDKDFNNEADTPDNFQSRRPNTSFCFLDIRSPGLGDTAMYLCATSRPPGDLQHFGDGTRLSIL.

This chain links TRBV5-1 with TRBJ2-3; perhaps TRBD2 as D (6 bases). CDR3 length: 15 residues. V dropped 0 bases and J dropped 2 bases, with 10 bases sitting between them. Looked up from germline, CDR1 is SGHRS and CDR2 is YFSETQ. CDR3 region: CASSLGTTDTDTQYF. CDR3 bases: TGCGCCAGCAGCTTGGGGACTACAGACACAGATACGCAGTATTTT.

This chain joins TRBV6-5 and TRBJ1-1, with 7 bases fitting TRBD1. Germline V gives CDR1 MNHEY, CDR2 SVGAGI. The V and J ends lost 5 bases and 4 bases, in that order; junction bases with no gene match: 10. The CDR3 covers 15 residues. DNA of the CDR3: TGTGCCAGCAGTATCGACAGGGTGGGGGTCACTGAAGCTTTCTTT. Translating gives CASSIDRVGVTEAFF.

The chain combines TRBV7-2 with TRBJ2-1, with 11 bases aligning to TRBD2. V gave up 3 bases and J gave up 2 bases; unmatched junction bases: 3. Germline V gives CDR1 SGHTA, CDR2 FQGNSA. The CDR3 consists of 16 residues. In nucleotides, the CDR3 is TGTGCCAGCAGCTTGAATAGCGGGGGGGCCTACAATGAGCAGTTCTTC. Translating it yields CASSLNSGGAYNEQFF.

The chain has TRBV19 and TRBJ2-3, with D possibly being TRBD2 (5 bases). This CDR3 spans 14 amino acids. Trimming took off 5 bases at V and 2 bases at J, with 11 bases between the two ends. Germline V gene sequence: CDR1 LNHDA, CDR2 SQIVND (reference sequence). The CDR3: CASSEGTLTDTQYF. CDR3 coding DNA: TGTGCCAGTAGTGAGGGAACCCTCACAGATACGCAGTATTTT.

CDR3 nucleotides: TGTGCCAGCAGTGAATGGAGACGGGGGGCCGAGACAGATACGCAGTATTTT. Encoded protein: CASSEWRRGAETDTQYF. This chain connects TRBV25-1 to TRBJ2-3; D is perhaps TRBD2 (7 bases). The CDR3 loop spans 17 amino acids. CDR1 and CDR2 (germline): MGHDK, SYGVNS. V was shortened by 1 base and J by 3 bases, with 17 bases between the two germline ends.